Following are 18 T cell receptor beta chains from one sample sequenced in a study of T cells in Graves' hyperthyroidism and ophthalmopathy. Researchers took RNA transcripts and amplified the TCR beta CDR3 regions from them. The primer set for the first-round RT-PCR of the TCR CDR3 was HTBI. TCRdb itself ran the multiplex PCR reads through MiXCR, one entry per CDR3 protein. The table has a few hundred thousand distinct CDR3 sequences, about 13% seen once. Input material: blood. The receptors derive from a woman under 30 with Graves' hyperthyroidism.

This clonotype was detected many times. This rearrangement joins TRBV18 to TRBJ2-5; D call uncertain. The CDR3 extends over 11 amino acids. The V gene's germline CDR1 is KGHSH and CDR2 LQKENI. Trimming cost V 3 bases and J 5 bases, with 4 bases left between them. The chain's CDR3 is CASSPDETQYF. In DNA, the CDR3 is TGTGCCAGCTCACCTGATGAGACCCAGTACTTC.

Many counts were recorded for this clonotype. The CDR3 sequence: CASSVPQGKGMNTEAFF. Here the CDR3 DNA reads TGTGCCAGCAGCGTACCGCAGGGGAAAGGCATGAACACTGAAGCTTTCTTT. The rearrangement links TRBV7-2 to TRBJ1-1, with D perhaps TRBD1 (6 bases). Germline-derived CDR1 and CDR2 are SGHTA and FQGNSA. V shed 5 bases and J shed 0 bases, with 19 bases lying between them. The CDR3 has 17 amino acids.

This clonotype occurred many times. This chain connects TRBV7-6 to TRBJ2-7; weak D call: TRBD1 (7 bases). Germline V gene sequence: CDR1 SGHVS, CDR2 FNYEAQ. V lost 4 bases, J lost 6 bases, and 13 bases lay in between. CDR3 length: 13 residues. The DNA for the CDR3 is TGTGCCAGCAGCTCCTCAGGGGGGCGCGAGCAGTACTTC. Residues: CASSSSGGREQYF. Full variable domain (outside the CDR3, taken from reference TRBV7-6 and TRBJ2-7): GAGVSQSPRYKVTKRGQDVALRCDPISGHVSLYWYRQALGQGPEFLTYFNYEAQQDKSGLPNDRFSAERPEGSISTLTIQRTEQRDSAMYRCASSSSGGREQYFGPGTRLTVT.

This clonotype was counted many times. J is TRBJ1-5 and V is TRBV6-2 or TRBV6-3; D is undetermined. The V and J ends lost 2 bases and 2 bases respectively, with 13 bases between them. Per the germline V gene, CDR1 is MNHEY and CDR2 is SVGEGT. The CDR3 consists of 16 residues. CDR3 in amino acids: CASSYQASAGNQPQHF. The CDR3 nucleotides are TGTGCCAGCAGTTACCAGGCGTCGGCCGGCAATCAGCCCCAGCATTTT.

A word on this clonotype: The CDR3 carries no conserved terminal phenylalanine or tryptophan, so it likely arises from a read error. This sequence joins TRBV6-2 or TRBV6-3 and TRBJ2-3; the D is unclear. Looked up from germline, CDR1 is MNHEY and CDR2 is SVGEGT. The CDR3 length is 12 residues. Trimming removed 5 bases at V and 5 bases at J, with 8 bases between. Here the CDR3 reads CASSVPIDTQYS. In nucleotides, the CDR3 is TGTGCCAGCAGTGTCCCGATAGATACGCAGTATTCT.

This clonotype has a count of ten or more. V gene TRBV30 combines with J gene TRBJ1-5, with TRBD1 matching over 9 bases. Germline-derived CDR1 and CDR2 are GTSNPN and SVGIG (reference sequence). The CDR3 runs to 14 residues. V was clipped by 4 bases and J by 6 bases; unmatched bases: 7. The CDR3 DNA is TGTGCCTGGAACAGGGGGCGCGTAGGTCAGCCCCAGCATTTT. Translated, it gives CAWNRGRVGQPQHF.

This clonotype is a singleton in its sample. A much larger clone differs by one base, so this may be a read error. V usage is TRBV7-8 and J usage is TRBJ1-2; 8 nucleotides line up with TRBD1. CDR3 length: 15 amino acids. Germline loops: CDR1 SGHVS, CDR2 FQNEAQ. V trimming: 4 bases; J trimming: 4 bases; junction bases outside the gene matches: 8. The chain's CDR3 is CASSSAATGGYGYTF. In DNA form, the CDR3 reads TGTGCCAGCAGCTCAGCTGCAACAGGGGGCTATGGCTACACCTTC.

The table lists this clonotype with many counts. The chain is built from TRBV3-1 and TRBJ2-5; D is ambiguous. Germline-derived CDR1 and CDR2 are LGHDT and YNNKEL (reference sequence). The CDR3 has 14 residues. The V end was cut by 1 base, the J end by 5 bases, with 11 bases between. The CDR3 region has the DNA TGTGCCAGCAGCCAAGTCCCCTCCGGGGAGACCCAGTACTTC. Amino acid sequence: CASSQVPSGETQYF.

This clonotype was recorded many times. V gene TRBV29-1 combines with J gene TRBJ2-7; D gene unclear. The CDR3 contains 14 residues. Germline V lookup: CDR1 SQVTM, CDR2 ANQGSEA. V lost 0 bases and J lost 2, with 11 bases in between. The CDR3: CSVEEFGGPYEQYF. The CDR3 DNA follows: TGCAGCGTTGAAGAGTTCGGTGGACCCTACGAGCAGTACTTC.

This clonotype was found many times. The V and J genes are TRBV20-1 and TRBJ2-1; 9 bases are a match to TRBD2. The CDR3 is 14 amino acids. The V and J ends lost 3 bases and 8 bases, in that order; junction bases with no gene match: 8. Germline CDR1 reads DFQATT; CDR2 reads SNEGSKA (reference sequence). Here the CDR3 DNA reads TGCAGTGCTAGGGCCGCGGGAGGGTCGGATGAGCAGTTCTTC. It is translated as CSARAAGGSDEQFF.

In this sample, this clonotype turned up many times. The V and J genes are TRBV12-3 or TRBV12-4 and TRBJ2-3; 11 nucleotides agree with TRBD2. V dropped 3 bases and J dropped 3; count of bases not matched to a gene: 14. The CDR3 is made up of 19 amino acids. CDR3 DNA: TGTGCCAGCAGTTTGGGGCTAGCGGGAGGCCCGTGGGTGACAGATACGCAGTATTTT. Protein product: CASSLGLAGGPWVTDTQYF.

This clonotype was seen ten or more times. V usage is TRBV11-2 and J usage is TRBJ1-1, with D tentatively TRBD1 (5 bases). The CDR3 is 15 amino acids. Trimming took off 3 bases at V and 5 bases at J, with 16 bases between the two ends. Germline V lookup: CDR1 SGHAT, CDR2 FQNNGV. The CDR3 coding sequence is TGTGCCAGCAGCTTGAAGCGGGGGGGAGGGACTGAAGCTTTCTTT. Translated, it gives CASSLKRGGGTEAFF.

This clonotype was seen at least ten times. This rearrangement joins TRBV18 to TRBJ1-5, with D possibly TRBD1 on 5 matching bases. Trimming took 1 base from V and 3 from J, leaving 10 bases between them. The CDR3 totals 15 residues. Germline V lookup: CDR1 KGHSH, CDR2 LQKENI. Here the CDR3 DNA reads TGTGCCAGCTCACCACTTCGGGGGGACAATCAGCCCCAGCATTTT. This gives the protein CASSPLRGDNQPQHF.

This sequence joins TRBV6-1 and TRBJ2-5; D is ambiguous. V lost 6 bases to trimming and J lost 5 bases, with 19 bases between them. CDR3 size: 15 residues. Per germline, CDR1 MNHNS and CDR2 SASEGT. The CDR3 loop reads CASRPSSAVDETQYF. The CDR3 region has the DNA TGTGCCAGCAGGCCGTCCTCGGCCGTTGACGAGACCCAGTACTTC.

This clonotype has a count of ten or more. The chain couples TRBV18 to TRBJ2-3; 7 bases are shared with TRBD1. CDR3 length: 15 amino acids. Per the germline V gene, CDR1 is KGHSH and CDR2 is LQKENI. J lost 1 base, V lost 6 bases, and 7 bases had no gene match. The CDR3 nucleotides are TGTGCCAGCTCCCGATCGGGACAGCGCACAGATACGCAGTATTTT. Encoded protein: CASSRSGQRTDTQYF. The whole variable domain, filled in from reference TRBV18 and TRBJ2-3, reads NAGVMQNPRHLVRRRGQEARLRCSPMKGHSHVYWYRQLPEEGLKFMVYLQKENIIDESGMPKERFSAEFPKEGPSILRIQQVVRGDSAAYFCASSRSGQRTDTQYFGPGTRLTVL.

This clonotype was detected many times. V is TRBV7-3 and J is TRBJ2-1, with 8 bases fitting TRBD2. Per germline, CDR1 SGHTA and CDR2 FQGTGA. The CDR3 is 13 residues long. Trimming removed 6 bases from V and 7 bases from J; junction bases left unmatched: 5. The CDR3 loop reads CASSYSGGNEQFF. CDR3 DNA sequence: TGTGCCAGCAGTTACTCGGGAGGGAATGAGCAGTTCTTC.

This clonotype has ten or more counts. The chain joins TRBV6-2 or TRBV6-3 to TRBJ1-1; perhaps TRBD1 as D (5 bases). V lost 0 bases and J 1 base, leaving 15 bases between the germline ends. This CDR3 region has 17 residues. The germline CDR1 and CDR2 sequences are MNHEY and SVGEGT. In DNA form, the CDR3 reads TGTGCCAGCAGTTACTCGAGAGTCAGGACAAGGAACACTGAAGCTTTCTTT. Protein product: CASSYSRVRTRNTEAFF.

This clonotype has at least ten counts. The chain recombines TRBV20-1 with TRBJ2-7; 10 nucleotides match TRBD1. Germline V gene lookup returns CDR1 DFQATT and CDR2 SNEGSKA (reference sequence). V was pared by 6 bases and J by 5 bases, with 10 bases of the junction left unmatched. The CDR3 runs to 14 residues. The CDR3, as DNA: TGCAGTGCCCAATCTGGGGACAGGGGTCACGAGCAGTACTTC. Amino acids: CSAQSGDRGHEQYF.